A single TCR beta chain is shown here with its context. Its antigen is undetermined. These data originate in a study of T cell responses to AZD1222 COVID-19 vaccine. General observations from the study: Reports indicate that nearly half of spike-specific TCRs are directed at unmutated variant regions. Clonal diversity was possibly underestimated, and the donors were mostly white British, with more females. It was only a handful of AZD1222 recipients who were seropositive at baseline.

Germline CDR1 and CDR2: LGHDT and YNNKEL (reference sequence). This CDR3 is 18 amino acids long. Germline trimming cut 1 base from V and 8 bases from J; bases unmatched to any gene: 14. Pooling was applied to second doses at about 4 or about 12 weeks. Repertoires were generated with immunoSEQ multiplex PCR, while TCRdb's copy carries only in-frame clones and drops some. The table includes some 150,000 clones, over 85% detected once. The sequenced sample was peripheral blood, obtained 28 days after the second AZD1222 dose. The source of this sequence is an adult who received the AZD1222 COVID-19 vaccine. The chain recombines TRBV3-1 (or the pseudogene TRBV3-2) with TRBJ2-3, with TRBD2 identical over 11 bases. DNA for the CDR3: TGTGCCAGCAGCCAAGCGGGACTAGCGGTCGGGATAGTAAGTACGCAGTATTTT. The encoded protein is CASSQAGLAVGIVSTQYF.